This T cell receptor (beta chain) appears in the sequencing data of a study of T cell repertoires in cytomegalovirus infection. The CDR3 is 14 amino acids. Germline V CDR1 and CDR2: SGHTA, FQGNSA. V lost 6 bases, J lost 1 base, and 11 bases lay in between. Each CDR3 protein gets one entry after TCRdb re-called the reads with MiXCR. This sample has hundreds of thousands of distinct CDR3 sequences, with 29% found just once. Concerning this clonotype: The antigen is unknown.

This chain connects TRBV7-2 to TRBJ2-3; D gene ambiguous. This clonotype was sampled from a human donor in good health (CMV status not recorded). Some clones in this sample may be carry-over from other donors' samples. This specimen was cultured PBMCs, taken from culture after CMV antigen stimulation. The CDR3 sequence is CASRSLYGTDTQYF. In nucleotides, the CDR3 is TGTGCCAGCAGATCCCTGTACGGCACAGATACGCAGTATTTT.